These T cell receptor beta chains were read from a single sample in a study of blood T cell repertoires in COVID-19. The repertoire was sequenced with immunoSEQ multiplex PCR; TCRdb's copy has only in-frame clones and lacks some. The sample lists about 150,000 clones, 75% to 90% occurring once. Sequencing was performed on PBMCs or T cells enriched from blood (not recorded which). These receptors all stem from a man between 50 and 59 years old who had recovered from COVID-19. The CDR3 runs from the conserved cysteine through the conserved F or W. The D gene is left open where the match is weak. The listing skips clone size in some rows; elsewhere it reads once, few, many or a size class.

j_call: TRBJ1-1
v_call: TRBV6-5
d_call: NA
clone_size: NA
cdr3_nt: TGTGCCAGCAACCTCGGGGGGGGCACTGAAGCTTTCTTT
cdr3_aa: CASNLGGGTEAFF

j_call: TRBJ1-2
v_call: TRBV5-1
d_call: NA
clone_size: NA
cdr3_nt: TGCGCCAGCAGCTTGGAGCTGTCTGAGGGCTATGGCTACACCTTC
cdr3_aa: CASSLELSEGYGYTF

j_call: TRBJ2-2
v_call: TRBV6-5
d_call: TRBD2
clone_size: once
cdr3_nt: TGTGCCAGCAGAGGACTAGCGGGTAACACCGGGGAGCTGTTTTTT
cdr3_aa: CASRGLAGNTGELFF

j_call: TRBJ2-2
v_call: TRBV5-1
d_call: NA
clone_size: NA
cdr3_nt: TGCGCCAGCAGCCCGGACAGTACAGCGAACACCGGGGAGCTGTTTTTT
cdr3_aa: CASSPDSTANTGELFF

j_call: TRBJ1-2
v_call: TRBV27
d_call: NA
clone_size: NA
cdr3_nt: TGTGCCAGCAGTTATCTTCAGGGCTATGGCTACACCTTC
cdr3_aa: CASSYLQGYGYTF

j_call: TRBJ1-6
v_call: TRBV7-2
d_call: NA
clone_size: NA
cdr3_nt: TGTGCCAGCAGCTTAGAACCACAGGTTAATTCACCCCTCCACTTT
cdr3_aa: CASSLEPQVNSPLHF

j_call: TRBJ1-5
v_call: TRBV5-6
d_call: TRBD1
clone_size: few
cdr3_nt: TGTGCCAGCAGCCTAGGGACAGTTAGCAATCAGCCCCAGCATTTT
cdr3_aa: CASSLGTVSNQPQHF

j_call: TRBJ2-4
v_call: TRBV6-2/TRBV6-3
d_call: NA
clone_size: many
cdr3_nt: TGTGCCAGCAGTTACCCCGATTTGCGGCTAGCCAAAAACATTCAGTACTTC
cdr3_aa: CASSYPDLRLAKNIQYF

j_call: TRBJ1-6
v_call: TRBV6-2/TRBV6-3
d_call: NA
clone_size: NA
cdr3_nt: TGTGCCAGCAGTTATCTTGGACCCGTCGGAGGTTCACCCCTCCACTTT
cdr3_aa: CASSYLGPVGGSPLHF

j_call: TRBJ2-5
v_call: TRBV28
d_call: NA
clone_size: NA
cdr3_nt: TGTGCCAGCAGTTTACTAGCAGCACAAGAGACCCAGTACTTC
cdr3_aa: CASSLLAAQETQYF

j_call: TRBJ1-4
v_call: TRBV7-2
d_call: TRBD1
clone_size: NA
cdr3_nt: TGTGCCAGCAGCTCCACAGGGGGCGCTGGAAAACTGTTTTTT
cdr3_aa: CASSSTGGAGKLFF

j_call: TRBJ1-6
v_call: TRBV6-1
d_call: NA
clone_size: NA
cdr3_nt: TGTGCCAGCAATGAACTCAGCTCCTATAATTCACCCCTCCACTTT
cdr3_aa: CASNELSSYNSPLHF

j_call: TRBJ2-2
v_call: TRBV4-3
d_call: NA
clone_size: NA
cdr3_nt: TGCGCCAGCAGCCAGGGACAACCACTGAACACCGGGGAGCTGTTTTTT
cdr3_aa: CASSQGQPLNTGELFF

j_call: TRBJ1-5
v_call: TRBV19
d_call: TRBD1
clone_size: NA
cdr3_nt: TGTGCCAGTAGTAAGGACAGGGGCGGCAATCAGCCCCAGCATTTT
cdr3_aa: CASSKDRGGNQPQHF

j_call: TRBJ1-4
v_call: TRBV14
d_call: NA
clone_size: NA
cdr3_nt: TGTGCCAGCAGCCAAGGCTATGGTTCGATCGAAAAACTGTTTTTT
cdr3_aa: CASSQGYGSIEKLFF

j_call: TRBJ2-7
v_call: TRBV18
d_call: NA
clone_size: NA
cdr3_nt: TGTGCCAGCTCACCCCAGGCCTTCGGGAACCTTAAATCCTACGAGCAGTACTTC
cdr3_aa: CASSPQAFGNLKSYEQYF